The 30 T cell receptor beta chains presented below share a single source sample, sequenced in a study of vaccination and CD4 T cells after COVID-19. Treatment described: approximately 9-day PBMC culture with coronavirus spike peptide pools or control peptides (ViraFEST assay). Cultured CD4+ T-cell DNA underwent Oncomine TCR Beta short-read sequencing. Using its own MiXCR run on the PCR reads, TCRdb lists one record per CDR3 protein. The table has around 21,000 distinct CDR3 sequences, roughly three fifths seen once. Antigen specificity for these receptors is unknown. Sequenced sample: CD4+ T cells from blood, cultured in vitro. The source is a human donor who had recovered from COVID-19.

The chain has TRBV20-1 and TRBJ1-1; 11 bases are shared with TRBD1. The ends lost 1 base at V and 6 bases at J; junction bases unmatched: 4. Germline V gives CDR1 DFQATT, CDR2 SNEGSKA (reference sequence). This CDR3 comprises 14 residues. The CDR3 region has the DNA TGCAGTGCTAGAGTACCGGGACAGGGGGCTGAAGCTTTCTTT. Amino acids: CSARVPGQGAEAFF.

The chain recombines TRBV12-3 or TRBV12-4 with TRBJ1-5; D is uncertain. This CDR3 is built from 15 residues. With 3 bases removed from V and 4 bases from J, the gap between germline ends came to 13 bases. CDR3 region: CASSFHGRLNQPQHF. Here the CDR3 DNA reads TGTGCCAGCAGTTTCCACGGACGGTTGAATCAGCCCCAGCATTTT.

The chain joins TRBV5-1 to TRBJ2-1; perhaps TRBD2 as D (6 bases). The CDR3 loop spans 16 amino acids. Trimming left V 3 bases short and J 5 bases short, with 18 bases between. Germline CDR1 SGHRS, CDR2 YFSETQ. CDR3 amino acids: CASSSTRRAVHNEQFF. CDR3 DNA: TGCGCCAGCAGCTCCACGAGGAGGGCCGTCCACAATGAGCAGTTCTTC.

This clonotype turned up a few times. The J gene is TRBJ1-6, the V gene TRBV6-2 or TRBV6-3, with D uncertain. CDR1 is MNHEY and CDR2 is SVGEGT in the germline V gene. This CDR3 is 16 amino acids long. V lost 1 base and J lost 6, with 13 bases in between. CDR3 residues: CASSYFTIEGNSPLHF. CDR3 DNA sequence: TGTGCCAGCAGTTACTTCACTATAGAGGGTAATTCACCCCTCCACTTT.

This clonotype was seen a handful of times. This sequence joins TRBV29-1 and TRBJ1-2, with a weak D call TRBD1 (6 bases). The germline V gene has CDR1 SQVTM and CDR2 ANQGSEA. V was pared by 7 bases and J by 1 base, with 16 bases between. The CDR3 is made up of 14 amino acids. CDR3 DNA: TGCAGCGCCCTGGGGGACATATTTAACTATGGCTACACCTTC. It translates to CSALGDIFNYGYTF.

For the CDR3, the DNA is TGTGCCAGCAGTCCTTCGGGGGACAATTCACCCCTCCACTTT. This encodes CASSPSGDNSPLHF. The chain combines TRBV12-3 or TRBV12-4 with TRBJ1-6; D perhaps matches TRBD1 (5 bases). The CDR3 covers 14 residues. Trimming pared 5 bases from V and 7 bases from J, leaving 12 bases between.

The chain uses TRBV20-1 and TRBJ2-7; TRBD1 is a possible D gene (5 bases). V dropped 6 bases and J dropped 0 bases, with 12 bases sitting between them. Germline V lookup: CDR1 DFQATT, CDR2 SNEGSKA (reference sequence). This CDR3 is built from 13 residues. The CDR3 spells CSALTVSSYEQYF. CDR3 coding DNA: TGCAGTGCCTTGACAGTCAGCTCCTACGAGCAGTACTTC.

This clonotype was seen a handful of times. The chain links TRBV28 to TRBJ1-5; the D gene is possibly TRBD1 (5 bases). The CDR3 totals 17 residues. CDR1 MDHEN and CDR2 SYDVKM come from the germline V gene. Between the trimmed V and J ends, which lost 5 bases and 2 bases, there was a span of 19 bases. CDR3: CASSKTRAGSGNQPQHF. DNA for the CDR3: TGTGCCAGCAGTAAGACTCGTGCAGGGAGCGGCAATCAGCCCCAGCATTTT.

The chain recombines TRBV24-1 with TRBJ1-2, with unresolved D. Germline V gives CDR1 KGHDR, CDR2 SFDVKD. V shed 3 bases and J shed 8 bases, with 18 bases lying between them. The CDR3 spans 15 residues. As DNA, the CDR3 is TGTGCCACCAGTGATCCCGCTTCCTCACTGGCGGGCTACACCTTC. Translated: CATSDPASSLAGYTF.

The J gene is TRBJ1-5, the V gene TRBV7-3; D remains ambiguous. Germline CDR1 reads SGHTA; CDR2 reads FQGTGA. The CDR3 is made up of 13 amino acids. V was shortened by 1 base and J by 11 bases, with 12 bases between the two germline ends. The CDR3 protein is CASSLNRRSSQHF. DNA for the CDR3: TGTGCCAGCAGCTTAAATCGCCGCAGCTCCCAGCATTTT.

V usage is TRBV2 and J usage is TRBJ2-1, with 8 bases lining up with TRBD2. Unmatched junction bases numbered 9, after V lost 8 bases and J lost 6 bases. CDR1 is SNHLY, CDR2 FYNNEI, per germline. The CDR3 runs to 14 residues. The CDR3 spells CASSFPSGGNEQFF. The CDR3 DNA sequence: TGTGCCAGCTCCTTCCCCAGCGGGGGCAATGAGCAGTTCTTC. Full variable domain (missing parts from reference TRBV2 and TRBJ2-1): EPEVTQTPSHQVTQMGQEVILRCVPISNHLYFYWYRQILGQKVEFLVSFYNNEISEKSEIFDDQFSVERPDGSNFTLKIRSTKLEDSAMYFCASSFPSGGNEQFFGPGTRLTVL.

The J gene is TRBJ2-2, the V gene TRBV11-2; D is possibly TRBD1 (7 bases). The CDR3 is 15 amino acids. CDR1 SGHAT and CDR2 FQNNGV come from the germline V gene. Trimming removed 5 bases at V and 2 bases at J, with 12 bases between. The DNA for the CDR3 is TGTGCCAGCAGCCGCAGGGGGGCTAACACCGGGGAGCTGTTTTTT. Translating gives CASSRRGANTGELFF.

This clonotype was found a few times. The rearrangement uses TRBV20-1 and TRBJ1-1; perhaps TRBD1 as D (5 bases). The CDR3 contains 14 residues. Germline CDR1 DFQATT, CDR2 SNEGSKA (reference sequence). V lost 6 bases to trimming and J lost 1 base, with 15 bases between them. CDR3 nucleotide sequence: TGCAGTGCACCGAATTCGAGGGGGAACACTGAAGCTTTCTTT. This codes for CSAPNSRGNTEAFF.

This clonotype was observed a few times. V gene TRBV20-1 combines with J gene TRBJ2-1, with 8 bases fitting TRBD2. Judging by the DNA end, TRBJ2-7 fits better; the J call may be wrong. CDR1 DFQATT and CDR2 SNEGSKA come from the germline V gene (reference sequence). The CDR3 has 13 amino acids. The CDR3 nucleotides are TGCAGTGCTAGTATGGGACTAGTCAACGAGCAGTACTTC. This gives the protein CSASMGLVNEQYF.

This sequence joins TRBV20-1 and TRBJ2-1; 7 bases line up with TRBD2. The trim removed 0 bases at V and 8 bases at J, leaving 10 bases unmatched. The CDR3 has 15 residues. Germline lookup yields CDR1 DFQATT and CDR2 SNEGSKA (reference sequence). The CDR3 sequence: CSARDMRLALDEQFF. CDR3 bases: TGCAGTGCTAGAGATATGAGACTAGCATTGGATGAGCAGTTCTTC.

This rearrangement joins TRBV15 to TRBJ2-7; 7 bases line up with TRBD1. The germline CDR1 and CDR2 sequences are LNHNV and YYDKDF (reference sequence). V trimming: 0 bases; J trimming: 6 bases; junction bases outside the gene matches: 8. The length of the CDR3 is 15 residues. CDR3 nucleotides: TGTGCCACCAGCAGAGATAGACAGGGCCTGGGCGAGCAGTACTTC. This sequence encodes CATSRDRQGLGEQYF.

The V gene is TRBV20-1, the J gene TRBJ2-3; 14 bases line up with TRBD2. Germline-derived CDR1 and CDR2 are DFQATT and SNEGSKA (reference sequence). CDR3 length: 15 residues. V shed 7 bases and J 3 bases; nucleotides not matched to a gene: 6. CDR3 DNA: TGCAGTGTCTCGACTAGCGGGGGGGGGACAGATACGCAGTATTTT. Its translation is CSVSTSGGGTDTQYF.

The V and J genes are TRBV20-1 and TRBJ2-1, with 13 bases aligning to TRBD2. This CDR3 is built from 14 residues. The ends lost 6 bases at V and 8 bases at J; junction bases unmatched: 7. The germline CDR1 and CDR2 sequences are DFQATT and SNEGSKA (reference sequence). DNA for the CDR3: TGCAGTGCCCTAGGACTAGCGGGAGTCGATGAGCAGTTCTTC. Translating gives CSALGLAGVDEQFF.

The rearrangement joins TRBV25-1 to TRBJ1-2; D is perhaps TRBD1 (6 bases). The CDR3 covers 13 residues. V was trimmed by 3 bases and J by 5 bases, leaving 10 bases between them. Germline values: CDR1 MGHDK, CDR2 SYGVNS. CDR3 residues: CASSEAQGYGYTF. CDR3 in DNA: TGTGCCAGCAGTGAGGCCCAGGGGTATGGCTACACCTTC.

The chain carries TRBV30 and TRBJ1-2; D is possibly TRBD1 (6 bases). Germline V gene data show CDR1 as GTSNPN and CDR2 as SVGIG (reference sequence). The CDR3 has 13 residues. Trimming shortened V by 0 bases and J by 7 bases, and 12 bases separated the two germline ends. CDR3 bases: TGTGCCTGGAGTGTGGATCGGGGGCTTGGCTACACCTTC. Protein sequence: CAWSVDRGLGYTF.

CDR3 region: CASSFNRGRGNTEAFF. CDR3 DNA: TGTGCCAGCAGTTTCAACAGGGGGCGAGGGAACACTGAAGCTTTCTTT. The chain combines TRBV12-3 or TRBV12-4 with TRBJ1-1, with 9 positions matching TRBD1. The CDR3 totals 16 residues. The trim removed 3 bases at V and 1 base at J, leaving 6 bases unmatched.

This chain connects TRBV20-1 to TRBJ1-2; D unclear. V dropped 5 bases and J dropped 7 bases, with 14 bases sitting between them. The V gene's germline CDR1 is DFQATT and CDR2 SNEGSKA (reference sequence). This CDR3 has 12 amino acids. CDR3: CSALYRLAGYTF. For the CDR3, the DNA is TGCAGTGCTCTTTACAGATTAGCTGGCTACACCTTC.

This clonotype was seen more than once but under ten times. This rearrangement joins TRBV30 to TRBJ2-3, with D possibly matching TRBD2 (6 bases). The CDR3 totals 12 residues. Per germline, CDR1 GTSNPN and CDR2 SVGIG (reference sequence). V lost 4 bases to trimming and J lost 6 bases, with 11 bases between them. The CDR3 loop is CAWTVGGDTQYF. The CDR3 region has the DNA TGTGCCTGGACGGTGGGGGGTGATACGCAGTATTTT.

This clonotype occurred once. The V gene is TRBV18, the J gene TRBJ2-7, with a weak D call TRBD2 (5 bases). The CDR3 runs to 14 residues. Germline V gene lookup returns CDR1 KGHSH and CDR2 LQKENI. The germline V and J ends were trimmed by 2 bases and 6 bases, with 14 bases remaining between them. The CDR3 DNA reads TGTGCCAGCTCACCAGTGGCGCTCGAGGGCGAGCAGTACTTC. Amino acids: CASSPVALEGEQYF.

The rearrangement uses TRBV27 and TRBJ1-1; a possible D gene is TRBD1 (6 bases). V lost 4 bases to trimming and J lost 2 bases, with 14 bases between them. The length of the CDR3 is 15 residues. Germline V CDR1 and CDR2: MNHEY, SMNVEV (reference sequence). The CDR3 here is CASSSRTETNTEAFF. DNA of the CDR3: TGTGCCAGCAGTTCTCGGACAGAGACTAACACTGAAGCTTTCTTT.

V usage is TRBV6-2 or TRBV6-3 and J usage is TRBJ1-2; the D is unclear. The germline V gene encodes CDR1 MNHEY and CDR2 SVGEGT. This CDR3 spans 15 amino acids. V lost 5 bases, J lost 4 bases, and 17 bases lay in between. The CDR3 region is CASSTPHTASYGYTF. In DNA form, the CDR3 reads TGTGCCAGCAGTACGCCCCATACAGCGAGCTATGGCTACACCTTC.

Within the sample, this clonotype is medium-sized. J is TRBJ2-7 and V is TRBV6-1; D tentatively fits TRBD1 or TRBD2 (5 bases each). V was pared by 0 bases and J by 0 bases, with 12 bases between. The CDR3 sequence is 16 residues long. Germline assignment: CDR1 MNHNS and CDR2 SASEGT. Written as DNA, the CDR3 is TGTGCCAGCAGTGAAGCAGAAGGGACCCTCTCCTACGAGCAGTACTTC. Translating it yields CASSEAEGTLSYEQYF.

The chain carries TRBV24-1 and TRBJ2-1, with TRBD2 as a possible D gene (5 bases). Germline V lookup: CDR1 KGHDR, CDR2 SFDVKD. The CDR3 has 15 amino acids. Trimming took off 2 bases at V and 4 bases at J, with 11 bases between the two ends. The CDR3 loop is CATSDWRGKYNEQFF. The CDR3 DNA reads as TGTGCCACCAGTGATTGGAGAGGGAAGTACAATGAGCAGTTCTTC.

The CDR3 DNA follows: TGCAGTGCTACCCGGGATTTTGGATACAATGAGCAGTTCTTC. This translates into CSATRDFGYNEQFF. V and J are TRBV20-1 and TRBJ2-1; possibly TRBD2 for D (5 bases). The CDR3 has 14 amino acids. CDR1 and CDR2 from the germline V gene are DFQATT and SNEGSKA (reference sequence). Trimming left V 4 bases short and J 4 bases short, with 14 bases between.

The chain is built from TRBV12-3 or TRBV12-4 and TRBJ2-3; possibly TRBD2 for D (6 bases). V was trimmed by 5 bases and J by 2 bases, leaving 11 bases between them. CDR3 length: 14 residues. Here the CDR3 reads CASSPGTHTDTQYF. CDR3 bases: TGTGCCAGCAGTCCCGGGACTCACACAGATACGCAGTATTTT.